One and the same sample provided the 25 T cell receptor beta chains below, sequenced in a study of T cells after yellow fever vaccination. A single record per CDR3 protein comes from TCRdb applying MiXCR to the 5' RACE reads. The table records about 360,000 distinct CDR3 sequences, around 6.4% of them present only once. The sample was PBMCs, taken 5 days after the yellow fever booster vaccination. These receptors all stem from a man aged 30-40 years who received the YFV17D yellow fever vaccine.

This clonotype occurred a few times. The genes are TRBV10-3 and TRBJ2-1, with a weak D call TRBD2 (5 bases). Trimming removed 6 bases at V and 2 bases at J, with 14 bases between. The CDR3 covers 15 residues. Per germline, CDR1 ENHRY and CDR2 SYGVKD. CDR3 bases: TGTGCCATCAGAGCCCCCGGGGAGACCTACAATGAGCAGTTCTTC. Translation gives CAIRAPGETYNEQFF.

This clonotype has ten or more counts. The chain has TRBV12-3 or TRBV12-4 and TRBJ2-3; D perhaps matches TRBD2 (6 bases). The CDR3 extends over 14 amino acids. V was shortened by 2 bases and J by 6 bases, with 12 bases between the two germline ends. CDR3 bases: TGTGCCAGCAGTTTAAGTAGCGGTGGGGATACGCAGTATTTT. It specifies CASSLSSGGDTQYF.

This clonotype came up many times. The V call is TRBV27, the J call TRBJ2-7; D gene unclear. The CDR3 consists of 13 residues. V lost 3 bases and J lost 1, with 7 bases in between. Looked up from germline, CDR1 is MNHEY and CDR2 is SMNVEV (reference sequence). The DNA for the CDR3 is TGTGCCAGCAGTTTGAGGCAGTCCTACGAGCAGTACTTC. The encoded protein is CASSLRQSYEQYF.

The table lists this clonotype with many counts. The rearrangement uses TRBV7-2 and TRBJ2-1; 9 bases are shared with TRBD2. Germline CDR1 and CDR2: SGHTA and FQGNSA. The CDR3 spans 14 residues. Germline trimming cut 2 bases from V and 5 bases from J; bases unmatched to any gene: 1. The CDR3 region is CASSLSSGNNEQFF. The DNA for the CDR3 is TGTGCCAGCAGCTTATCTAGCGGGAACAATGAGCAGTTCTTC.

V gene TRBV7-9 combines with J gene TRBJ2-5; D remains ambiguous. This CDR3 region has 12 residues. CDR1 is SEHNR and CDR2 is FQNEAQ in the germline V gene (reference sequence). The V end was cut by 5 bases, the J end by 1 base, with 5 bases between. The CDR3 sequence is CASSEGQETQYF. The CDR3 nucleotides read TGTGCCAGCAGCGAAGGCCAAGAGACCCAGTACTTC.

The chain employs TRBV30 and TRBJ2-1; 7 bases agree with TRBD1. CDR3 length: 12 residues. V was pared by 3 bases and J by 8 bases, with 4 bases of the junction left unmatched. Germline CDR1 reads GTSNPN; CDR2 reads SVGIG (reference sequence). CDR3 sequence (DNA): TGTGCCTGGAGCGAACAGGGGCATGAGCAGTTCTTC. This gives the protein CAWSEQGHEQFF.

This clonotype turned up a few times. One end of the junction fails to match germline, which may point to a read error. The CDR3 DNA follows: TGTGCCACCAGCATGGTCGGGGGCTACAATGAGCAGTTCTTC. Its protein product is CATSMVGGYNEQFF. The V and J genes are TRBV7-2 and TRBJ2-1; TRBD2 might be the D (6 bases). CDR3 length: 14 amino acids. The germline V gene encodes CDR1 SGHTA and CDR2 FQGNSA. Supplemented by reference TRBV7-2 and TRBJ2-1, the full variable domain reads GAGVSQSPSNKVTEKGKDVELRCDPISGHTALYWYRQSLGQGLEFLIYFQGNSAPDKSGLPSDRFSAERTGGSVSTLTIQRTQQEDSAVYLCATSMVGGYNEQFFGPGTRLTVL.

This clonotype was observed a single time. Just one base apart from a much larger clone, this may be a read error. This chain joins TRBV7-2 and TRBJ2-3, with D possibly called TRBD1 or TRBD2 (6 bases each). CDR3 length equals 14 residues. Germline values: CDR1 SGHTA, CDR2 FQGNSA. This chain's CDR3 is CASSWGAVTDMQYF. CDR3 sequence (DNA): TGTGCCAGCAGCTGGGGGGCAGTGACAGATATGCAGTATTTT.

This clonotype came up a few times. J is TRBJ2-1 and V is TRBV5-5, with a tentative D call TRBD1 (7 bases). V was trimmed by 9 bases and J by 0 bases, leaving 16 bases between them. Germline V CDR1 and CDR2: SGHKS, YYEKEE (reference sequence). The CDR3 sequence is 15 residues long. CDR3 loop: CATQGGSSSYNEQFF. For the CDR3, the DNA is TGTGCCACCCAGGGGGGTTCGAGCTCCTACAATGAGCAGTTCTTC.

V is TRBV5-6 and J is TRBJ1-2; tentative D call: TRBD1 (5 bases). This CDR3 is 14 amino acids long. The V gene's germline CDR1 is SGHDT and CDR2 YYEEEE. V lost 4 bases and J lost 3, with 13 bases in between. CDR3: CASSQGGSHYGYTF. The CDR3 bases are TGTGCCAGCAGCCAGGGTGGGTCCCACTATGGCTACACCTTC.

This chain uses TRBV29-1 with TRBJ2-5; D call uncertain. This CDR3 is 14 amino acids long. V lost 4 bases, J lost 2 bases, and 14 bases lay in between. Germline CDR1 SQVTM, CDR2 ANQGSEA. The CDR3 coding sequence is TGCAGCGTTGGGGTCGGTGCGGCACAAGAGACCCAGTACTTC. Translating it yields CSVGVGAAQETQYF.

This clonotype was observed a handful of times. V and J are TRBV7-6 and TRBJ1-4, with unresolved D. The CDR3 is 15 residues long. Germline loops: CDR1 SGHVS, CDR2 FNYEAQ. The V and J ends lost 4 bases and 0 bases respectively, with 9 bases between them. As DNA, the CDR3 is TGTGCCAGCAGCTCATCCTCAGCAACTAATGAAAAACTGTTTTTT. Protein product: CASSSSSATNEKLFF.

This clonotype came up a few times. The DNA for the CDR3 is TGTGCCAGCAGTGAAAACTACCCTAATGAGCAGTTCTTC. Translation: CASSENYPNEQFF. The chain joins TRBV25-1 to TRBJ2-1; the D is unclear. Germline V gene lookup returns CDR1 MGHDK and CDR2 SYGVNS. The CDR3 has 13 residues. Trimming stripped 2 bases from V and 7 bases from J, with 9 bases between.

The chain carries TRBV20-1 and TRBJ1-4, with D unresolved. Germline CDR1 DFQATT, CDR2 SNEGSKA (reference sequence). V was cut by 3 bases and J by 3 bases, with 11 bases left in between. This CDR3 spans 14 amino acids. CDR3 region: CSASGGASNEKLFF. In DNA form, the CDR3 reads TGCAGTGCTAGTGGTGGTGCCTCTAATGAAAAACTGTTTTTT.

This clonotype was seen a handful of times. V is TRBV2 and J is TRBJ1-6; 10 bases fit TRBD1. The CDR3 sequence is 17 residues long. The germline V gene has CDR1 SNHLY and CDR2 FYNNEI. Trimming cost V 6 bases and J 9 bases; bases outside gene matches: 14. CDR3 DNA sequence: TGTGCCAGCAGCCAGCGACAGGGGGCGAAAATACCTTCACCCCTCCACTTT. It specifies CASSQRQGAKIPSPLHF.

The chain uses TRBV20-1 and TRBJ2-5; weak D call: TRBD1 (6 bases). V was clipped by 3 bases and J by 1 base, with 15 bases between them. This CDR3 region has 15 residues. Per germline, CDR1 DFQATT and CDR2 SNEGSKA (reference sequence). CDR3 in DNA: TGCAGTGCTAGTATTGGACAGAGTATCCAAGAGACCCAGTACTTC. This gives the protein CSASIGQSIQETQYF.

This clonotype appeared many times. The gene calls are TRBV20-1 and TRBJ1-4; TRBD1 might be the D (6 bases). V gave up 8 bases and J gave up 5 bases, with 18 bases separating them. CDR1 DFQATT and CDR2 SNEGSKA come from the germline V gene (reference sequence). This CDR3 region has 14 residues. CDR3 bases: TGCAGTAGCAGCGGGGACATCAAAAATGAAAAACTGTTTTTT. The encoded protein is CSSSGDIKNEKLFF.

This clonotype showed up many times. The V and J genes are TRBV6-1 and TRBJ2-7; D assignment may be TRBD1 or TRBD2 (5 bases each). The CDR3 sequence is 14 residues long. Trimming shortened V by 6 bases and J by 4 bases, and 16 bases separated the two germline ends. In germline, CDR1 is MNHNS, CDR2 SASEGT. The chain's CDR3 is CASSWGRTGYEQYF. CDR3 DNA sequence: TGTGCCAGCAGCTGGGGCCGGACGGGGTACGAGCAGTACTTC.

In this sample, this clonotype turned up a few times. This sequence joins TRBV20-1 and TRBJ2-3, with 10 bases matching TRBD1. The V gene's germline CDR1 is DFQATT and CDR2 SNEGSKA (reference sequence). This CDR3 contains 15 residues. J gave up 0 bases and V 5 bases, and 5 bases lay outside the gene matches. CDR3 in amino acids: CSAHDRGQSTDTQYF. The CDR3 DNA reads as TGCAGTGCTCACGACAGGGGGCAGAGCACAGATACGCAGTATTTT.

This clonotype was observed a handful of times. The chain joins TRBV11-1 to TRBJ2-3, with D maybe TRBD2 (5 bases). The length of the CDR3 is 15 residues. The V gene's germline CDR1 is SGHAT and CDR2 FQDESV (reference sequence). V lost 1 base and J lost 0, with 8 bases in between. DNA for the CDR3: TGTGCCAGCAGCTTAGTGCGGGCCAGCACAGATACGCAGTATTTT. It is translated as CASSLVRASTDTQYF.

The V gene is TRBV7-9, the J gene TRBJ1-1, with a weak D call TRBD1 (5 bases). The CDR3 has 14 residues. From germline, CDR1 is SEHNR and CDR2 FQNEAQ (reference sequence). With 3 bases removed from V and 2 bases from J, the gap between germline ends came to 10 bases. CDR3 in amino acids: CASSFETVNTEAFF. CDR3 nucleotide sequence: TGTGCCAGCAGCTTCGAGACAGTTAACACTGAAGCTTTCTTT.

The chain links TRBV19 to TRBJ2-3, with 11 bases that match TRBD2. V lost 4 bases, J lost 8 bases, and 17 bases stayed unmatched. CDR1 is LNHDA and CDR2 is SQIVND in the germline V gene (reference sequence). The CDR3 length is 18 residues. DNA of the CDR3: TGTGCCAGTAGTACCCGCGTCCCTCTAGCGGGAGGAGCGGCTACGCAGTATTTT. This sequence encodes CASSTRVPLAGGAATQYF.

This clonotype showed up just a few times. The chain recombines TRBV12-3 or TRBV12-4 with TRBJ2-2; D is tentatively TRBD1 or TRBD2 (6 bases each). The CDR3 consists of 15 residues. Trimming removed 6 bases at V and 0 bases at J, with 11 bases between. The CDR3: CASRRDTANTGELFF. DNA for the CDR3: TGTGCCAGCAGGCGGGACACCGCGAACACCGGGGAGCTGTTTTTT.

A few counts support this clonotype. The chain has TRBV7-9 and TRBJ2-5, with 9 nucleotides matching TRBD1. The CDR3 is made up of 15 amino acids. Germline V gene sequence: CDR1 SEHNR, CDR2 FQNEAQ (reference sequence). V shed 5 bases, J shed 2 bases, and the junction held 6 bases outside the gene matches. CDR3 region: CASSTGTGRQETQYF. The DNA for the CDR3 is TGTGCCAGCAGCACAGGGACAGGGAGGCAAGAGACCCAGTACTTC.

This clonotype turned up a few times. This chain uses TRBV5-6 with TRBJ1-5; possibly TRBD1 for D (5 bases). Germline CDR1 reads SGHDT; CDR2 reads YYEEEE. This CDR3 is built from 17 residues. V lost 5 bases and J 2 bases, leaving 20 bases between the germline ends. The CDR3 DNA reads TGTGCCAGCAGTATTCGGGTCTTCCGGGGGGGCAATCAGCCCCAGCATTTT. This translates into CASSIRVFRGGNQPQHF.